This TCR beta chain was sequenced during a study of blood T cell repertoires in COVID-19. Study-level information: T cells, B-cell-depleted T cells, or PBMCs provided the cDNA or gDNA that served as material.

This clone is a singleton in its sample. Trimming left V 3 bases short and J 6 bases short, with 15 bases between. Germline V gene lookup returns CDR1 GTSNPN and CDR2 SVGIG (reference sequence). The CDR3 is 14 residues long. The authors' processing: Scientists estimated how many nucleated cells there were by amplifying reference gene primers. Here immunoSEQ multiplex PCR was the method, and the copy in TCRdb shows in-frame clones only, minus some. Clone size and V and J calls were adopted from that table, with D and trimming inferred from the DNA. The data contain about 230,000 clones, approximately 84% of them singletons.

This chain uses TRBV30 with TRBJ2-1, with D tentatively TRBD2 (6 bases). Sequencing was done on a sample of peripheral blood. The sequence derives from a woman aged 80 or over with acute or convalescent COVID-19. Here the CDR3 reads CAWSDPFGSNEQFF. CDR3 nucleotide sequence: TGTGCCTGGAGCGACCCCTTCGGGAGCAATGAGCAGTTCTTC.